This is a list of T cell receptor beta chains from one sample in a study of T cell clones after liver transplantation. Data came from immunoSEQ multiplex PCR; TCRdb stores just in-frame clones and leaves some out. The sample holds about 80,000 clones, roughly 82% seen once. Sequenced material: CD4+ T cells from blood, taken approximately 3.5 years after liver transplant. These receptors were collected from a human patient who received a liver transplant. Some T cells may be transferred from the graft donor. Both conserved end residues are part of each CDR3. Fields, in order: V gene, clone size, D gene, J gene, CDR3 protein, CDR3 DNA. D genes are given only for firm matches. Rows may omit the clone size; those that give it use once, few, many or a size class.

V: TRBV28; size: -; D: -; J: TRBJ1-3; CDR3: CASSLPETDSGNTIYF; DNA: TGTGCCAGCAGTCTTCCAGAAACAGACTCTGGAAACACCATATATTTT
V: TRBV28; size: -; D: -; J: TRBJ2-5; CDR3: CASRDSAGVWETQYF; DNA: TGTGCCAGCAGGGACAGTGCTGGTGTATGGGAGACCCAGTACTTC
V: TRBV28; size: once; D: -; J: TRBJ1-5; CDR3: CASQRSANQPQHF; DNA: TGTGCCAGTCAGAGGAGTGCAAATCAGCCCCAGCATTTT
V: TRBV5-6; size: -; D: -; J: TRBJ1-1; CDR3: CASSLSGTPNTEAFF; DNA: TGTGCCAGCAGCTTGTCCGGGACCCCGAACACTGAAGCTTTCTTT
V: TRBV7-2; size: -; D: -; J: TRBJ2-1; CDR3: CASRPRPSSSYNEQFF; DNA: TGTGCCAGCAGACCCCGTCCGAGTAGCTCCTACAATGAGCAGTTCTTC
V: TRBV28; size: -; D: TRBD2; J: TRBJ2-6; CDR3: CASTSSGGGHSGANVLTF; DNA: TGTGCCAGCACCTCCTCGGGGGGAGGCCACTCTGGGGCCAACGTCCTGACTTTC
V: TRBV4-3; size: -; D: -; J: TRBJ1-4; CDR3: CASSQGGNDEKLFF; DNA: TGCGCCAGCAGCCAAGGAGGCAATGATGAAAAACTGTTTTTT
V: TRBV5-1; size: -; D: TRBD2; J: TRBJ2-5; CDR3: CASSLEGAGGEETQYF; DNA: TGCGCCAGCAGCTTGGAGGGAGCGGGAGGGGAAGAGACCCAGTACTTC
V: TRBV6-5; size: -; D: -; J: TRBJ1-4; CDR3: CASSSSPGTDEKLFF; DNA: TGTGCCAGCAGTTCCTCCCCCGGGACTGATGAAAAACTGTTTTTT
V: TRBV5-5; size: -; D: -; J: TRBJ2-7; CDR3: CASSLVVGPYEQYF; DNA: TGTGCCAGCAGCTTGGTAGTAGGGCCCTACGAGCAGTACTTC
V: TRBV5-1; size: -; D: TRBD2; J: TRBJ2-1; CDR3: CASSPGLASSSYNEQFF; DNA: TGCGCCAGCAGCCCGGGACTAGCGTCGAGCTCCTACAATGAGCAGTTCTTC
V: TRBV7-2; size: -; D: TRBD1; J: TRBJ2-7; CDR3: CASSFGQGGGYEQYF; DNA: TGTGCCAGCAGCTTCGGACAGGGTGGGGGCTACGAGCAGTACTTC
V: TRBV2; size: -; D: -; J: TRBJ1-5; CDR3: CASSEWGIWDNSNQPQHF; DNA: TGTGCCAGCAGTGAATGGGGAATTTGGGATAATAGCAATCAGCCCCAGCATTTT
V: TRBV30; size: -; D: -; J: TRBJ1-4; CDR3: CAWAPGGGSEKLFF; DNA: TGTGCCTGGGCCCCCGGGGGAGGCAGTGAAAAACTGTTTTTT
V: TRBV2; size: -; D: -; J: TRBJ1-2; CDR3: CASSEVGGGGYTF; DNA: TGTGCCAGCAGTGAAGTCGGGGGGGGTGGCTACACCTTC
V: TRBV4-3; size: -; D: -; J: TRBJ2-2; CDR3: CASSQDSTANTGELFF; DNA: TGCGCCAGCAGCCAAGATAGCACAGCGAACACCGGGGAGCTGTTTTTT
V: TRBV7-2; size: -; D: -; J: TRBJ2-7; CDR3: CASKRRTSYEQYF; DNA: TGTGCCAGCAAGAGGAGAACCTCCTACGAGCAGTACTTC
V: TRBV21-1; size: -; D: -; J: TRBJ1-1; CDR3: CASSPRGSNLEAFF; DNA: TGTGCCAGCAGCCCGAGGGGTTCCAACCTAGAAGCTTTCTTT
V: TRBV11-2; size: few; D: TRBD2; J: TRBJ2-5; CDR3: CASRPSGSLETQYF; DNA: TGTGCCAGCAGACCTAGCGGGAGCTTGGAGACCCAGTACTTC
V: TRBV6-5; size: -; D: TRBD2; J: TRBJ2-7; CDR3: CASHRAGGGTYEQYF; DNA: TGTGCCAGCCACCGTGCCGGGGGGGGAACCTACGAGCAGTACTTC
V: TRBV18; size: -; D: -; J: TRBJ2-6; CDR3: CASSPSSGANVLTF; DNA: TGTGCCAGCTCACCTTCCTCTGGGGCCAACGTCCTGACTTTC
V: TRBV14; size: -; D: -; J: TRBJ1-1; CDR3: CASSRQPGDLFFTEAFF; DNA: TGTGCCAGCAGCCGCCAGCCGGGGGACTTATTTTTCACTGAAGCTTTCTTT
V: TRBV7-8; size: few; D: -; J: TRBJ2-3; CDR3: CASSRVPGAGTDTQYF; DNA: TGTGCCAGCAGCCGCGTACCGGGGGCTGGGACAGATACGCAGTATTTT
V: TRBV6-6; size: -; D: -; J: TRBJ1-2; CDR3: CASSYRRDTGYTF; DNA: TGTGCCAGCAGTTACCGCCGGGACACTGGCTACACCTTC
V: TRBV6-6; size: few; D: TRBD1; J: TRBJ1-2; CDR3: CASSRQGTLIYGYTF; DNA: TGTGCCAGCAGCAGACAGGGGACGTTGATCTATGGCTACACCTTC
V: TRBV7-2; size: -; D: TRBD2; J: TRBJ2-5; CDR3: CASSLARLAGGKQETQYF; DNA: TGTGCCAGCAGCTTAGCGCGCCTAGCGGGAGGGAAACAAGAGACCCAGTACTTC
V: TRBV29-1; size: few; D: -; J: TRBJ1-1; CDR3: CSAGGGNTEAFF; DNA: TGCAGCGCCGGGGGGGGAAACACTGAAGCTTTCTTT
V: TRBV6-1; size: -; D: -; J: TRBJ1-5; CDR3: CASSVGTGRSGPQHF; DNA: TGTGCCAGCAGTGTGGGGACCGGGAGATCGGGGCCCCAGCATTTT
V: TRBV5-1; size: -; D: TRBD2; J: TRBJ2-4; CDR3: CASSLAGGPAKNIQYF; DNA: TGCGCCAGCAGCTTGGCGGGAGGGCCGGCCAAAAACATTCAGTACTTC
V: TRBV6-1; size: -; D: -; J: TRBJ2-5; CDR3: CASTLRVQETQYF; DNA: TGTGCCAGCACCTTAAGGGTCCAAGAGACCCAGTACTTC
V: TRBV11-3; size: -; D: -; J: TRBJ2-1; CDR3: CASSLYPQGEQFF; DNA: TGTGCCAGCAGCCTCTACCCCCAGGGAGAGCAGTTCTTC
V: TRBV2; size: -; D: -; J: TRBJ1-1; CDR3: CASSGQLNTEAFF; DNA: TGTGCCAGCAGTGGGCAGCTGAACACTGAAGCTTTCTTT
V: TRBV6-1; size: -; D: -; J: TRBJ1-5; CDR3: CASSYQYSNQPQHF; DNA: TGTGCCAGCAGTTATCAGTATAGCAATCAGCCCCAGCATTTT
V: TRBV5-1; size: -; D: TRBD1; J: TRBJ2-5; CDR3: CASSLAQGVQETQYF; DNA: TGCGCCAGCAGCTTGGCACAGGGGGTGCAAGAGACCCAGTACTTC
V: TRBV5-4; size: -; D: -; J: TRBJ2-5; CDR3: CASSWGAAETQYF; DNA: TGTGCCAGCAGCTGGGGAGCGGCGGAGACCCAGTACTTC
V: TRBV10-1; size: -; D: TRBD2; J: TRBJ2-5; CDR3: CASLGLAGGPYKVGKETQYF; DNA: TGCGCCAGCCTTGGACTAGCGGGAGGGCCTTATAAGGTGGGGAAAGAGACCCAGTACTTC
V: TRBV11-2; size: few; D: -; J: TRBJ1-5; CDR3: CASSPGQPQHF; DNA: TGTGCCAGCAGCCCGGGGCAGCCCCAGCATTTT
V: TRBV19; size: -; D: TRBD1; J: TRBJ2-7; CDR3: CASSKDRSYYEQYF; DNA: TGTGCCAGTAGTAAGGACAGGAGCTACTACGAGCAGTACTTC
V: TRBV7-9; size: -; D: TRBD2; J: TRBJ2-1; CDR3: CASSLHTSGSNEQFF; DNA: TGTGCCAGCAGCTTACACACTAGCGGGAGTAATGAGCAGTTCTTC
V: TRBV28; size: -; D: -; J: TRBJ1-1; CDR3: CASSYANTEAFF; DNA: TGTGCCAGCAGTTATGCGAACACTGAAGCTTTCTTT
V: TRBV7-2; size: -; D: -; J: TRBJ2-7; CDR3: CASSLKSYEQYF; DNA: TGTGCCAGCAGCTTAAAAAGCTACGAGCAGTACTTC
V: TRBV30; size: -; D: -; J: TRBJ2-1; CDR3: CAWSVLNFGNEQFF; DNA: TGTGCCTGGAGTGTTTTGAATTTCGGGAATGAGCAGTTCTTC
V: TRBV29-1; size: -; D: TRBD2; J: TRBJ2-2; CDR3: CSFERGTSGIGELFF; DNA: TGCAGCTTCGAGAGGGGAACTAGCGGGATTGGGGAGCTGTTTTTT
V: TRBV5-1; size: -; D: TRBD2; J: TRBJ2-5; CDR3: CASSLYSGDQETQYF; DNA: TGCGCCAGCAGCCTTTATAGCGGGGACCAAGAGACCCAGTACTTC
V: TRBV30; size: -; D: -; J: TRBJ1-4; CDR3: CAWTQGLDEKLFF; DNA: TGTGCCTGGACACAGGGTTTGGATGAAAAACTGTTTTTT
V: TRBV2; size: once; D: -; J: TRBJ1-5; CDR3: CASSGGVTSNQPQHF; DNA: TGTGCCAGCAGTGGGGGGGTCACTAGCAATCAGCCCCAGCATTTT
V: TRBV5-1; size: -; D: TRBD1; J: TRBJ2-2; CDR3: CASSLSPGTVTGELFF; DNA: TGCGCCAGCAGCCTTAGTCCCGGGACAGTTACCGGGGAGCTGTTTTTT
V: TRBV5-4; size: -; D: -; J: TRBJ1-4; CDR3: CASSLGGRSTNEKLFF; DNA: TGTGCCAGCAGCTTGGGCGGACGGTCAACTAATGAAAAACTGTTTTTT
V: TRBV19; size: -; D: -; J: TRBJ2-7; CDR3: CASSTLKDSPPPHEQYF; DNA: TGTGCCAGTAGTACCTTGAAGGACAGTCCACCTCCCCACGAGCAGTACTTC